What follows are 16 T cell receptor beta chains derived from one specimen sequenced in a study of OX40 agonist ivuxolimab in advanced cancers. TCRdb's copy holds only in-frame clones and misses some; the assay was immunoSEQ multiplex PCR. This table holds about 67,000 clones, 90% to 95% found once. The source material was CD4+ or CD8+ T cells sorted from blood, sampled in a trial of the OX40 agonist ivuxolimab. The source of these receptors is an adult with an advanced solid tumor such as melanoma, head and neck, liver or kidney cancer.

The sample holds one count of this clone. The rearrangement links TRBV27 to TRBJ2-5; D is possibly TRBD2 (6 bases). Germline V CDR1 and CDR2: MNHEY, SMNVEV (reference sequence). V dropped 7 bases and J dropped 3 bases, with 12 bases sitting between them. This CDR3 has 13 residues. The CDR3 DNA follows: TGTGCCAGCAAGGGTGGAGGGAAAGAGACCCAGTACTTC. Translated, it gives CASKGGGKETQYF.

The chain links TRBV15 to TRBJ2-3, with TRBD1 as a possible D gene (6 bases). Trimming left V 0 bases short and J 2 bases short, with 9 bases between. Germline assignment: CDR1 LNHNV and CDR2 YYDKDF (reference sequence). CDR3 size: 15 residues. CDR3 in DNA: TGTGCCACCAGCAGAGAGGGGGCGGCCACAGATACGCAGTATTTT. Translated, it gives CATSREGAATDTQYF.

The chain links TRBV5-1 to TRBJ2-7; TRBD1 matches at 9 bases. The CDR3 runs 14 residues. Unmatched junction bases numbered 3, after V lost 1 base and J lost 4 bases. The germline V gene encodes CDR1 SGHRS and CDR2 YFSETQ. The CDR3, as DNA: TGCGCCAGCAGCTTGACAGGGGGCGAGTACGAGCAGTACTTC. Amino acid sequence: CASSLTGGEYEQYF.

V and J are TRBV9 and TRBJ2-7, with 10 bases matching TRBD2. Germline V lookup: CDR1 SGDLS, CDR2 YYNGEE. V was clipped by 0 bases and J by 5 bases; unmatched bases: 8. This CDR3 is 16 amino acids long. The CDR3 DNA reads TGTGCCAGCAGCGTAGATAGTCTAGCGGGAGTCCACGAGCAGTACTTC. Its translation: CASSVDSLAGVHEQYF.

J is TRBJ2-1 and V is TRBV27; 12 positions match TRBD1. Germline CDR1 is MNHEY and CDR2 is SMNVEV (reference sequence). There are 19 residues in the CDR3. V lost 7 bases and J lost 2; bases outside the gene matches: 15. CDR3 region: CASTGGGTGGLYPYNEQFF. CDR3 coding DNA: TGTGCCAGCACCGGCGGAGGGACAGGGGGCCTTTATCCCTACAATGAGCAGTTCTTC.

This sequence joins TRBV4-3 and TRBJ2-5, with D unresolved. The V end lost 4 bases, the J end lost 2 bases, and 14 bases lay between the germline ends. The length of the CDR3 is 15 residues. Germline V gene sequence: CDR1 LGHNA, CDR2 YSLEER. This CDR3 reads CASSRVRSPQETQYF. The DNA of the CDR3 is TGCGCCAGCAGCCGAGTAAGGAGTCCACAAGAGACCCAGTACTTC.

This chain links TRBV10-3 with TRBJ2-7; D ambiguous. The germline gives CDR1 ENHRY, CDR2 SYGVKD. The CDR3 totals 11 residues. V lost 6 bases and J lost 2, with 5 bases in between. The chain's CDR3 is CAIRTAYEQYF. The CDR3 bases are TGTGCCATCAGGACTGCCTACGAGCAGTACTTC.

V and J are TRBV11-3 and TRBJ2-5, with no clear D. The end of the DNA aligns better with TRBJ2-7, so the J call may be wrong. Germline values: CDR1 SGHNT, CDR2 YENEEA. CDR3 length equals 14 residues. The CDR3 is CASSLVAVSYEQYF. CDR3 bases: TGTGCCAGCAGCTTAGTGGCAGTCTCCTACGAGCAGTACTTC.

As DNA, the CDR3 is TGTGCCAGCAGCTTACAGACAGGGGACCAAGAGACCCAGTACTTC. This codes for CASSLQTGDQETQYF. V and J are TRBV9 and TRBJ2-5; 8 bases are shared with TRBD1. The CDR3 is 15 residues long. Germline-derived CDR1 and CDR2 are SGDLS and YYNGEE. Trimming took 4 bases from V and 0 from J; bases not matched to a gene: 5.

The chain combines TRBV7-3 with TRBJ2-6; D call uncertain. This CDR3 spans 14 amino acids. Per germline, CDR1 SGHTA and CDR2 FQGTGA. V was clipped by 5 bases and J by 2 bases, with 7 bases between them. CDR3 in amino acids: CASSQAPGANVLTF. The CDR3 nucleotides read TGTGCCAGCAGCCAGGCCCCTGGGGCCAACGTCCTGACTTTC.

The rearrangement uses TRBV10-1 and TRBJ1-1; tentatively, D is TRBD1 (6 bases). Germline V CDR1 and CDR2: WNHNN, SYGVQD (reference sequence). V lost 6 bases to trimming and J lost 1 base, with 15 bases between them. This CDR3 is built from 15 residues. Here the CDR3 DNA reads TGCGCCAGCAGGACTCACAGGGACGGGAACACTGAAGCTTTCTTT. This codes for CASRTHRDGNTEAFF.

The chain recombines TRBV7-9 with TRBJ2-1, with 12 bases that match TRBD2. CDR3 length: 17 amino acids. The V segment lost 5 bases and the J segment 7 bases; nucleotides outside the gene matches: 12. Germline assignment: CDR1 SEHNR and CDR2 FQNEAQ (reference sequence). The CDR3 protein is CASSASGGVEGYNEQFF. The CDR3 nucleotides read TGTGCCAGCAGCGCTAGCGGGGGGGTAGAAGGATATAATGAGCAGTTCTTC.

The chain recombines TRBV4-1 with TRBJ2-7; possibly TRBD2 for D (5 bases). V lost 1 base and J 6 bases, leaving 19 bases between the germline ends. Germline V gene lookup returns CDR1 MGHRA and CDR2 YSYEKL. The CDR3 loop spans 16 amino acids. CDR3 amino acids: CASSQGESGIRGEQYF. CDR3 nucleotides: TGCGCCAGCAGCCAAGGAGAGTCGGGGATCCGGGGCGAGCAGTACTTC.

The chain recombines TRBV5-1 with TRBJ2-2; the match to TRBD1 covers 8 bases. CDR1 and CDR2 (germline): SGHRS, YFSETQ. The CDR3 contains 14 residues. Losses at the gene ends were 5 bases for V and 7 bases for J; bases not matched to a gene: 7. CDR3 region: CASSQQGVDGELFF. The CDR3 nucleotides are TGCGCCAGCAGTCAACAGGGGGTCGACGGGGAGCTGTTTTTT.

The chain carries TRBV19 and TRBJ2-5; possible D gene TRBD2, 5 bases. V was shortened by 4 bases and J by 4 bases, with 10 bases between the two germline ends. Per germline, CDR1 LNHDA and CDR2 SQIVND (reference sequence). This CDR3 region has 13 residues. In nucleotides, the CDR3 is TGTGCCAGTAGTAGCCCCAGCGGAGAGACCCAGTACTTC. It encodes CASSSPSGETQYF.

V gene TRBV5-1 combines with J gene TRBJ2-1; tentative D call: TRBD1 (5 bases). Trimming pared 4 bases from V and 7 bases from J, leaving 9 bases between. This CDR3 is built from 12 residues. Per germline, CDR1 SGHRS and CDR2 YFSETQ. CDR3 sequence: CASSPPGNEQFF. The CDR3 nucleotides are TGCGCCAGCAGCCCCCCAGGGAATGAGCAGTTCTTC.